The rows below give T cell receptor beta chains drawn from one sample of a study of a mutant IDH1 vaccine in newly diagnosed glioma. Clones were sequenced by immunoSEQ multiplex PCR, and TCRdb holds only the in-frame ones, with some missing. This table holds approximately 50,000 clones, 75% to 85% found once. These receptors' antigens are unknown. Sequenced here: PBMCs, sampled from a glioma patient whose treatment included an IDH1 peptide vaccine. Receptors originate from a man in his forties with glioma. The CDR3 runs from the conserved cysteine through the conserved F or W. Only part of the rows carry a size: once, few, many, or a class if the clone is expanded.

clone size	J gene	V gene	CDR3 protein
-	TRBJ2-1	TRBV5-5	CASSFRSSEGNEQFF
-	TRBJ1-5	TRBV10-3	CAISPSRDRINQPQHF
-	TRBJ1-2	TRBV6-5	CASSYDGADGYTF
-	TRBJ1-1	TRBV7-6	CASSGGQKMNTEAFF
-	TRBJ2-3	TRBV13	CASSLGQLARRTDTQYF
-	TRBJ1-5	TRBV30	CAWSVSPYQPQHF
-	TRBJ2-1	TRBV11-3	CASSLGGLAGEYEQFF
-	TRBJ1-1	TRBV11-2	CASSSITGYTEAFF
few	TRBJ1-1	TRBV11-2	CASSSFDRMNTEAFF
-	TRBJ1-2	TRBV7-9	CASSLSNRDNYGYTF
once	TRBJ1-4	TRBV19	CASRGTGGRANEKLFF
-	TRBJ1-5	TRBV13	CASSDGGLQPQHF
-	TRBJ1-5	TRBV11-3	CASSLSGGNQPQHF
-	TRBJ1-2	TRBV11-2	CASSLGFYGYTF
few	TRBJ2-5	TRBV9	CASSVKGTVYQETQYF
few	TRBJ1-3	TRBV7-6	CASSFAGISGNTIYF
-	TRBJ2-5	TRBV30	CAWSAGRETQYF
-	-	TRBV7-7	CASSFAQGYEQYF
-	TRBJ2-4	TRBV7-9	CASSSPRGAKNIQYF
-	TRBJ2-1	TRBV30	CALSSSSYNEQFF
once	TRBJ1-5	TRBV6-6	CASSYSPRDQPQHF
-	TRBJ2-2	TRBV14	CASSQGRTGNTGELFF
-	TRBJ1-1	TRBV6-5	CASQRTGRSEAFF
-	TRBJ2-1	TRBV29-1	CSIGGPSSYNEQFF
-	TRBJ1-2	TRBV7-2	CASSLGTRGSYGYTF
-	TRBJ2-1	TRBV7-9	CASSFYFGQGNIGDNEQFF
few	TRBJ1-1	TRBV25-1	CASSGLGFKQGNTEAFF
-	TRBJ1-4	TRBV7-8	CASSAAGTTNEKLFF
once	TRBJ2-5	TRBV18	CASSPEDRIYQETQYF
-	TRBJ2-7	TRBV5-1	CASSVGVGGYEQYF
-	TRBJ1-5	TRBV2	CASRGDRGQQPQHF
-	TRBJ2-1	TRBV6-5	CASSYYLGSSYNEQFF
few	TRBJ1-1	TRBV5-1	CASSFKAGGTEAFF
-	TRBJ1-6	TRBV14	CASNSGTNNSPLHF
-	TRBJ2-1	TRBV5-1	CASSFPSGSDYNEQFF
once	TRBJ2-5	TRBV5-1	CASSSSGRAETQYF
-	TRBJ1-3	TRBV9	CASGLSLWGPGNTIYF
-	TRBJ1-1	TRBV2	CASSGTGVYTEAFF
-	TRBJ2-2	TRBV5-1	CASSKGLAGSGGELFF
-	TRBJ1-2	TRBV5-6	CASSGTGLNYGYTF
-	TRBJ2-7	TRBV6-5	CASSYLGGFEDEQYF
-	TRBJ1-2	TRBV9	CASSGPANYGYTF
once	TRBJ2-5	TRBV7-9	CASRYGTGRETQYF
-	TRBJ2-5	TRBV27	CASSAGDSQETQYF
many	TRBJ1-5	TRBV29-1	CSVALGGSTGNQPQHF
-	TRBJ1-2	TRBV27	CASSLRGGNYGYTF
-	TRBJ2-1	TRBV5-6	CASSLQSGLNNEQFF
once	TRBJ2-5	TRBV2	CASSELGTGLQETQYF
-	TRBJ2-5	TRBV13	CASSWDREETQYF
-	TRBJ2-3	TRBV18	CASSGGSGSTDTQYF
-	TRBJ2-3	TRBV20-1	CSAREHTQYF